The 25 T cell receptor beta chains below were found in one sample sequenced in a study of identical twins. Each CDR3 protein is one row after TCRdb ran MiXCR on the 5' RACE reads. This table has approximately 300,000 distinct CDR3 sequences, roughly 10% appearing once. This same sample was also part of a study on yellow fever vaccine responses in identical twins.

Input material: CD8+ T cells sorted from blood. The receptors shown here come from a woman younger than 30 in good health.

This clonotype has just a few counts. The rearrangement links TRBV4-2 to TRBJ2-1; 11 nucleotides align to TRBD2. J was trimmed by 2 bases and V by 3 bases; bases with no gene match: 9. This CDR3 is built from 18 residues. Germline CDR1 LGHNA, CDR2 YNFKEQ. The CDR3 is CASSQAETSGEPYNEQFF. For the CDR3, the DNA is TGTGCCAGCAGCCAGGCCGAGACTAGCGGGGAACCCTACAATGAGCAGTTCTTC.

The chain is built from TRBV20-1 and TRBJ2-7, with 10 nucleotides matching TRBD1. Germline assignment: CDR1 DFQATT and CDR2 SNEGSKA (reference sequence). CDR3 length equals 18 residues. The trim removed 2 bases at V and 2 bases at J, leaving 15 bases unmatched. The CDR3 sequence: CSARPSRDRGGGPYEQYF. The CDR3 DNA sequence: TGCAGTGCTAGACCGTCCCGGGACAGGGGAGGAGGCCCCTACGAGCAGTACTTC.

J is TRBJ2-3 and V is TRBV12-3 or TRBV12-4; 12 nucleotides match TRBD2. This CDR3 spans 17 amino acids. J lost 4 bases, V lost 10 bases, and 15 bases had no gene match. CDR3 amino acids: CAICLEALAGGADTQYF. DNA for the CDR3: TGTGCCATCTGTTTAGAGGCCCTAGCGGGGGGGGCAGATACGCAGTATTTT.

On this clonotype itself: This may be a read error, as it is one base from a much larger clone. The rearrangement joins TRBV9 to TRBJ2-1; 9 bases line up with TRBD1. The CDR3 loop spans 18 amino acids. The germline V gene encodes CDR1 SGDLS and CDR2 YYNGEE. The CDR3 DNA is TGTACCAGCAGCGCGAACCGCCTGGGACAGGGACCCTACAATGAGCAGTTCTTC. It codes for CTSSANRLGQGPYNEQFF.

This clonotype turned up a few times. The chain employs TRBV20-1 and TRBJ2-7; 8 bases align to TRBD2. The length of the CDR3 is 15 residues. Trimming removed 0 bases from V and 6 bases from J; junction bases left unmatched: 10. CDR1 and CDR2 from the germline V gene are DFQATT and SNEGSKA (reference sequence). This chain's CDR3 is CSARDLGGLVSEQYF. CDR3 bases: TGCAGTGCTAGAGATCTTGGGGGACTAGTATCCGAGCAGTACTTC.

The chain links TRBV6-1 to TRBJ2-3; 11 positions agree with TRBD2. This CDR3 is built from 16 residues. Per the germline V gene, CDR1 is MNHNS and CDR2 is SASEGT. V shed 8 bases and J 2 bases; nucleotides not matched to a gene: 9. CDR3 nucleotide sequence: TGTGCCAGCGGGTTCACTAGCGGGGGTTTCACAGATACGCAGTATTTT. Protein: CASGFTSGGFTDTQYF.

Ten or more counts support this clonotype. The chain recombines TRBV11-2 with TRBJ1-2; D gene ambiguous. V dropped 5 bases and J dropped 2 bases, with 21 bases sitting between them. The length of the CDR3 is 17 residues. Germline assignment: CDR1 SGHAT and CDR2 FQNNGV. This CDR3 reads CASSADQDWALNYGYTF. As DNA, the CDR3 is TGTGCCAGCAGCGCAGATCAGGATTGGGCACTAAACTATGGCTACACCTTC. Full variable domain (missing parts from reference TRBV11-2 and TRBJ1-2): EAGVAQSPRYKIIEKRQSVAFWCNPISGHATLYWYQQILGQGPKLLIQFQNNGVVDDSQLPKDRFSAERLKGVDSTLKIQPAKLEDSAVYLCASSADQDWALNYGYTFGSGTRLTVV.

V is TRBV13 and J is TRBJ2-5; perhaps TRBD1 as D (6 bases). CDR1 is PRHDT, CDR2 FYEKMQ, per germline (reference sequence). The V end was cut by 5 bases, the J end by 1 base, with 11 bases between. The CDR3 totals 14 residues. CDR3 protein: CASSTGSLQETQYF. The DNA for the CDR3 is TGTGCCAGCAGCACAGGGTCCCTCCAAGAGACCCAGTACTTC.

This clonotype was seen repeatedly, ten times or more. This chain links TRBV12-5 with TRBJ2-1; 8 bases align to TRBD1. Germline V gene lookup returns CDR1 LGHNT and CDR2 FRNRAP. CDR3 length: 14 residues. V trimming: 1 base; J trimming: 7 bases; junction bases outside the gene matches: 3. The CDR3 reads CASGLGTGWNEQFF. DNA of the CDR3: TGTGCTAGTGGTTTGGGGACAGGGTGGAATGAGCAGTTCTTC.

The chain uses TRBV7-9 and TRBJ2-7; D is unresolved. Germline V gene sequence: CDR1 SEHNR, CDR2 FQNEAQ (reference sequence). The CDR3 covers 13 residues. Trimming pared 2 bases from V and 4 bases from J, leaving 9 bases between. The CDR3 coding sequence is TGTGCCAGCAGCTTAATCAGGCAATACGAGCAGTACTTC. Its protein is CASSLIRQYEQYF. Filled out from reference TRBV7-9 and TRBJ2-7, the complete variable domain reads DTGVSQNPRHKITKRGQNVTFRCDPISEHNRLYWYRQTLGQGPEFLTYFQNEAQLEKSRLLSDRFSAERPKGSFSTLEIQRTEQGDSAMYLCASSLIRQYEQYFGPGTRLTVT.

This clonotype came up a few times. This chain uses TRBV4-3 with TRBJ2-1, with D tentatively TRBD2 (6 bases). CDR3 length: 15 amino acids. CDR1 LGHNA and CDR2 YSLEER come from the germline V gene. The ends were cut back, 4 bases at V and 1 base at J, with 11 bases in the middle. CDR3 protein: CASSRRDGSYNEQFF. The DNA of the CDR3 is TGCGCCAGCAGCCGGCGGGATGGTTCCTACAATGAGCAGTTCTTC.

This chain's CDR3 is CATSRGPEGTDTQYF. CDR3 sequence (DNA): TGTGCCACCAGCAGAGGTCCGGAGGGCACAGATACGCAGTATTTT. The rearrangement joins TRBV15 to TRBJ2-3; a weak D match, TRBD2 (5 bases). Per the germline V gene, CDR1 is LNHNV and CDR2 is YYDKDF (reference sequence). CDR3 length: 15 residues. The V end was cut by 1 base, the J end by 1 base, with 9 bases between.

Many counts were recorded for this clonotype. This rearrangement joins TRBV29-1 to TRBJ2-7, with a weak D call TRBD2 (5 bases). This CDR3 has 13 amino acids. V lost 2 bases to trimming and J lost 3 bases, with 11 bases between them. CDR1 and CDR2 (germline): SQVTM, ANQGSEA. The CDR3 is CSVESGRGYEQYF. The CDR3 region has the DNA TGCAGCGTTGAATCCGGACGGGGCTACGAGCAGTACTTC.

This clonotype occurred a few times. The V and J genes are TRBV7-2 and TRBJ2-2; a possible D gene is TRBD1 (5 bases). Trimming shortened V by 1 base and J by 9 bases, and 9 bases separated the two germline ends. The CDR3 covers 13 residues. From germline, CDR1 is SGHTA and CDR2 FQGNSA. CDR3 protein: CASSLGQGWELFF. The DNA for the CDR3 is TGTGCCAGCAGCTTAGGGCAGGGTTGGGAGCTGTTTTTT. The full variable domain, in which reference TRBV7-2 and TRBJ2-2 provide the parts outside the CDR3, is GAGVSQSPSNKVTEKGKDVELRCDPISGHTALYWYRQSLGQGLEFLIYFQGNSAPDKSGLPSDRFSAERTGGSVSTLTIQRTQQEDSAVYLCASSLGQGWELFFGEGSRLTVL.

The rearrangement uses TRBV19 and TRBJ1-6; a possible D gene is TRBD1 (5 bases). V was pared by 5 bases and J by 6 bases, with 14 bases between. The CDR3 runs to 15 residues. Looked up from germline, CDR1 is LNHDA and CDR2 is SQIVND (reference sequence). CDR3 in DNA: TGTGCCAGTAGTCTGAACCGGGACGGTAATTCACCCCTCCACTTT. Residues: CASSLNRDGNSPLHF.

This clonotype was counted between two and nine times. CDR3 in DNA: TGTGCCAGCACCCCTAATGGTTGGGCCTACAATGAGCAGTTCTTC. Its translation is CASTPNGWAYNEQFF. This chain connects TRBV6-1 to TRBJ2-1; D call uncertain. This CDR3 spans 15 amino acids. Germline CDR1 reads MNHNS; CDR2 reads SASEGT. V was cut by 7 bases and J by 2 bases, with 15 bases left in between.

There are many counts of this clonotype. The V call is TRBV7-9, the J call TRBJ2-3; D call uncertain. Deletions cut 3 bases from V and 0 bases from J, with 13 bases between. Germline V gene lookup returns CDR1 SEHNR and CDR2 FQNEAQ (reference sequence). This CDR3 has 16 residues. CDR3 in amino acids: CASSFLTLSSTDTQYF. DNA for the CDR3: TGTGCCAGCAGCTTCCTCACGTTATCTAGCACAGATACGCAGTATTTT.

This clonotype has ten or more counts. This chain links TRBV24-1 with TRBJ2-1, with a tentative D call TRBD2 (5 bases). Trimming left V 5 bases short and J 5 bases short, with 12 bases between. CDR1 and CDR2 (germline): KGHDR, SFDVKD. The CDR3 loop spans 14 amino acids. The CDR3 sequence is CATSGSAEDNEQFF. As DNA, the CDR3 is TGTGCCACCAGTGGTAGCGCAGAGGACAATGAGCAGTTCTTC.

In DNA, the CDR3 is TGCAGCGCCTCAGGGGTCGCCTCCTACGAGCAGTACTTC. The encoded protein is CSASGVASYEQYF. The chain uses TRBV29-1 and TRBJ2-7, with a tentative D call TRBD1 (6 bases). CDR1 is SQVTM, CDR2 ANQGSEA, per germline. This CDR3 spans 13 amino acids. V was shortened by 7 bases and J by 0 bases, with 13 bases between the two germline ends.

V is TRBV7-9 and J is TRBJ2-7; D is possibly TRBD1 (6 bases). The CDR3 has 15 amino acids. Trimming shortened V by 1 base and J by 2 bases, and 12 bases separated the two germline ends. Looked up from germline, CDR1 is SEHNR and CDR2 is FQNEAQ (reference sequence). This chain's CDR3 is CASSLEQGWAYEQYF. CDR3 DNA: TGTGCCAGCAGCTTAGAGCAGGGGTGGGCCTACGAGCAGTACTTC. Drawing the rest from reference TRBV7-9 and TRBJ2-7, the complete variable domain is DTGVSQNPRHKITKRGQNVTFRCDPISEHNRLYWYRQTLGQGPEFLTYFQNEAQLEKSRLLSDRFSAERPKGSFSTLEIQRTEQGDSAMYLCASSLEQGWAYEQYFGPGTRLTVT.

The rearrangement joins TRBV20-1 to TRBJ2-7; no reliable D call. Per germline, CDR1 DFQATT and CDR2 SNEGSKA (reference sequence). This CDR3 has 13 amino acids. Trimming left V 3 bases short and J 2 bases short, with 11 bases between. CDR3 sequence: CSARFSLPYEQYF. The CDR3 DNA reads TGCAGTGCTAGGTTTAGTCTCCCCTACGAGCAGTACTTC.

This clonotype was seen repeatedly, ten times or more. This chain links TRBV7-9 with TRBJ2-3; D possibly corresponds to TRBD2 (5 bases). The germline gives CDR1 SEHNR, CDR2 FQNEAQ (reference sequence). With 5 bases removed from V and 2 bases from J, the gap between germline ends came to 17 bases. The length of the CDR3 is 16 residues. CDR3 sequence (DNA): TGTGCCAGCAGCCCCCGCGGTAGCGCCTACACAGATACGCAGTATTTT. This encodes CASSPRGSAYTDTQYF. Supplemented by reference TRBV7-9 and TRBJ2-3, the full variable domain reads DTGVSQNPRHKITKRGQNVTFRCDPISEHNRLYWYRQTLGQGPEFLTYFQNEAQLEKSRLLSDRFSAERPKGSFSTLEIQRTEQGDSAMYLCASSPRGSAYTDTQYFGPGTRLTVL.

This clonotype has a count of ten or more. The gene calls are TRBV10-1 and TRBJ2-3; 8 positions agree with TRBD2. CDR1 is WNHNN and CDR2 is SYGVQD in the germline V gene (reference sequence). The CDR3 runs 16 residues. V was pared by 3 bases and J by 4 bases, with 9 bases of the junction left unmatched. CDR3 DNA sequence: TGCGCCAGCAGTGACGGGGCAAGCGGGAGTTCAGATACGCAGTATTTT. Its translation is CASSDGASGSSDTQYF.

J is TRBJ2-5 and V is TRBV7-9, with TRBD1 matching 8 bases. The CDR3 has 15 residues. After removal of 5 bases from V and 5 bases from J, the junction contained 10 bases not matched to a gene. CDR1 is SEHNR and CDR2 is FQNEAQ in the germline V gene (reference sequence). CDR3 nucleotides: TGTGCCAGCAGCCTGACAGGGGACTTTTCGGAGACCCAGTACTTC. This sequence encodes CASSLTGDFSETQYF.

This clonotype was detected ten times or more. The junction departs from germline at one end; a sequencing error may be responsible. CDR3 region: CASSLLLGTGNAGELFF. CDR3 in DNA: TGTGCCAGCAGTTTGTTGTTGGGGACAGGGAACGCCGGGGAGCTGTTTTTT. This chain connects TRBV28 to TRBJ2-2; 9 nucleotides line up with TRBD1. Germline lookup yields CDR1 MDHEN and CDR2 SYDVKM. The length of the CDR3 is 17 residues.